This T cell receptor beta chain was retrieved from a study of blood T cell repertoires in COVID-19 (dated by TCRdb to between 2020 and 2021). Background for the entire study: The collaborator samples originated in the United States, Italy and Spain and spanned the acute and convalescent phases of COVID-19. The prospective study material was composed of cDNA or gDNA derived from T cells, B-cell-depleted T cells, or PBMCs. Deeply sampled blood TCRbeta repertoires from subjects exposed to, actively infected with, or recovered from COVID-19 were included in the dataset. A freely available public database, intended as a resource for researchers studying the immune response to SARS-CoV-2, is where the repertoires were released. The samples were drawn from the first 160 participants of the ongoing ImmuneRACE study and from 950 to 1,500 subjects provided by 6 global collaborators. Nearly every sample came with metadata listing a de-identified subject ID, COVID-19 status, age in years and sex. HLA class I and class II types, where available, came from metadata supplied by the sample provider rather than from assay-based typing. Summary of the overall study and its limitations: How much clinical and demographic metadata was included differed by source and by participant, and the metadata was provided uncurated.

Whole blood was collected in K2EDTA tubes by collaborating institutions according to the institutions' own protocols. For TCRbeta analysis, collaborator samples were shipped as frozen whole blood, as isolated PBMCs, or as DNA extracted from either sample type. Only one count was recorded for this clone. Its antigen is unknown. Per-base quality was not reported, and no clone a single base away is much larger than it. TCRbeta CDR3 regions were amplified from genomic DNA using the immunoSEQ Assay, a bias-controlled multiplex PCR. Processing in the source paper ran as follows. The number of nucleated cells in each sample was estimated from the amplification of reference gene primers within the assay. To quantify the absolute abundance of each unique TCRbeta CDR3 rearrangement, sequence reads were collapsed and filtered. For each sample, productive Simpson clonality was calculated as the square root of Simpson's diversity index across productive rearrangements. Sourced from immuneACCESS, this table was stored by TCRdb with only in-frame sequences that have V and J called. A share of the clones is absent; for the studies checked, an unresolved V gene accounts for under half, and the remainder has no known explanation. V and J calls and clone size come straight from that table; D and trimming were deduced from the DNA. The table for this sample lists 110,000 to 150,000 clones; approximately 90% of them were counted only once. The biggest ten clones account for over 2.5% of the sample.

Sequenced: peripheral blood. The sequence was obtained from a man between 60 and 70 years old with active or convalescent COVID-19.

The DNA reads as follows: TGTGCCAGTAGTTCCCCAGTCGAGGTTTGGGGCTACACCTTC. It is translated as CASSSPVEVWGYTF. This chain is built from TRBV19 and TRBJ1-2, with no reliable assignment of the D segment. Inclusive of the bounding cysteine and phenylalanine, the CDR3 is 14 residues long. Solely the CDR3 DNA is kept, with 42 bases framed from the first base. V is clipped by 5 bases and J by 8 bases, and the sequence between their germline boundaries is 18 bases long. The germline V gene (reference sequence) gives CDR1 as LNHDA and CDR2 as SQIVND.